These 23 T cell receptor beta chains share one sample of origin, sequenced in a study of blood T cell repertoires in COVID-19. Repertoires were generated with immunoSEQ multiplex PCR, while TCRdb's copy carries only in-frame clones and drops some. This table holds about 160,000 clones, 87% found once. Sequencing was done on a sample of peripheral blood. The receptor source for this set is a woman aged 55-69 years with active or convalescent COVID-19.

Notes on this clone: Other nucleotide sequences from this sample produce the same CDR3. The gene calls are TRBV12-3 or TRBV12-4 and TRBJ1-5; maybe TRBD1 (5 bases). V gave up 3 bases and J gave up 5 bases, with 8 bases separating them. This CDR3 comprises 13 residues. The CDR3 sequence: CASSLVGDQPQHF. The CDR3 nucleotides are TGTGCCAGCAGTTTGGTAGGGGATCAGCCCCAGCATTTT.

The chain links TRBV7-2 to TRBJ1-1; no firm D call. CDR1 and CDR2 from the germline V gene are SGHTA and FQGNSA. The germline V and J ends were trimmed by 1 base and 1 base, with 13 bases remaining between them. The CDR3 extends over 16 amino acids. CDR3 loop: CASSLVVRAENTEAFF. The CDR3 DNA is TGTGCCAGCAGCTTAGTTGTGAGGGCCGAGAACACTGAAGCTTTCTTT.

The CDR3 region has the DNA TGTGCCAGCGCTAGTCCCATCACCGATAACTATGGCTACACCTTC. This encodes CASASPITDNYGYTF. V gene TRBV28 combines with J gene TRBJ1-2; no definite D call. The CDR3 extends over 15 amino acids. The germline V and J ends were trimmed by 8 bases and 1 base, with 17 bases remaining between them. The V gene's germline CDR1 is MDHEN and CDR2 SYDVKM.

This chain connects TRBV9 to TRBJ1-2; the D is unclear. V was pared by 5 bases and J by 6 bases, with 11 bases between. CDR1 is SGDLS, CDR2 YYNGEE, per germline. The CDR3 spans 12 residues. CDR3 amino acids: CASSQYDHGYTF. CDR3 DNA sequence: TGTGCCAGCAGTCAGTACGATCATGGCTACACCTTC. Drawing the rest from reference TRBV9 and TRBJ1-2, the complete variable domain is DSGVTQTPKHLITATGQRVTLRCSPRSGDLSVYWYQQSLDQGLQFLIQYYNGEERAKGNILERFSAQQFPDLHSELNLSSLELGDSALYFCASSQYDHGYTFGSGTRLTVV.

V and J are TRBV5-1 and TRBJ1-5; 7 nucleotides line up with TRBD1. This CDR3 has 15 residues. The ends lost 0 bases at V and 7 bases at J; junction bases unmatched: 7. Germline values: CDR1 SGHRS, CDR2 YFSETQ. The CDR3 spells CASSLDGTVGQPQHF. CDR3 DNA sequence: TGCGCCAGCAGCTTGGACGGGACAGTCGGCCAGCCCCAGCATTTT.

The rearrangement links TRBV7-3 to TRBJ2-5, with 8 bases lining up with TRBD2. The V and J ends lost 5 bases and 5 bases, in that order; junction bases with no gene match: 10. Looked up from germline, CDR1 is SGHTA and CDR2 is FQGTGA. The CDR3 runs to 15 residues. As DNA, the CDR3 is TGTGCCAGCAGCCCCGGCGGGGGGAACCGGGAGACCCAGTACTTC. Protein sequence: CASSPGGGNRETQYF.

V usage is TRBV29-1 and J usage is TRBJ1-1, with 7 bases identical to TRBD1. There are 12 residues in the CDR3. V was pared by 7 bases and J by 4 bases, with 6 bases of the junction left unmatched. CDR1 and CDR2 (germline): SQVTM, ANQGSEA. The CDR3 sequence is CSDMSGGTEAFF. In nucleotides, the CDR3 is TGCAGCGACATGTCAGGGGGCACTGAAGCTTTCTTT.

V and J are TRBV4-1 and TRBJ2-1; 9 nucleotides align to TRBD1. This CDR3 comprises 16 residues. J lost 9 bases, V lost 3 bases, and 12 bases had no gene match. CDR1 is MGHRA and CDR2 is YSYEKL in the germline V gene. In nucleotides, the CDR3 is TGCGCCAGCAGCCAGGATGACAGGGGGAGGTTAGGTGAGCAGTTCTTC. Amino acid sequence: CASSQDDRGRLGEQFF.

This clone was recorded a few times. The rearrangement uses TRBV7-3 and TRBJ2-2; D unresolved. The CDR3 contains 15 residues. Trimming removed 1 base from V and 4 bases from J, with 10 bases in between. Germline assignment: CDR1 SGHTA and CDR2 FQGTGA. CDR3 region: CASSLINPSTGELFF. The CDR3 nucleotides are TGTGCCAGCAGCTTAATTAATCCCTCCACCGGGGAGCTGTTTTTT.

This chain uses TRBV6-6 with TRBJ2-4, with D tentatively TRBD2 (6 bases). The V gene's germline CDR1 is MNHNY and CDR2 SVGAGI (reference sequence). CDR3 length: 14 amino acids. The ends were cut back, 0 bases at V and 9 bases at J, with 12 bases in the middle. CDR3 loop: CASSYSDGGGIQYF. Here the CDR3 DNA reads TGTGCCAGCAGTTACTCGGACGGGGGTGGCATTCAGTACTTC.

The CDR3 is CASSVSSSGGLQEQFF. CDR3 sequence (DNA): TGTGCCAGCAGCGTCTCCTCTAGCGGGGGGCTACAGGAGCAGTTCTTC. The genes are TRBV9 and TRBJ2-1; 11 bases line up with TRBD2. Germline loops: CDR1 SGDLS, CDR2 YYNGEE. The ends lost 2 bases at V and 10 bases at J; junction bases unmatched: 11. The CDR3 contains 16 residues. The full variable domain, in which reference TRBV9 and TRBJ2-1 provide the parts outside the CDR3, is DSGVTQTPKHLITATGQRVTLRCSPRSGDLSVYWYQQSLDQGLQFLIQYYNGEERAKGNILERFSAQQFPDLHSELNLSSLELGDSALYFCASSVSSSGGLQEQFFGPGTRLTVL.

The gene calls are TRBV4-2 and TRBJ1-4; no firm D call. CDR3 length: 13 amino acids. Germline-derived CDR1 and CDR2 are LGHNA and YNFKEQ. Between the trimmed V and J ends, which lost 1 base and 7 bases, there was a span of 7 bases. CDR3 region: CASSQVGSEKLFF. CDR3 coding DNA: TGTGCCAGCAGCCAAGTAGGGAGTGAAAAACTGTTTTTT.

The V gene is TRBV20-1, the J gene TRBJ1-4; a possible D gene is TRBD1 (5 bases). CDR3 length: 11 residues. V shed 6 bases and J shed 10 bases, with 12 bases lying between them. The V gene's germline CDR1 is DFQATT and CDR2 SNEGSKA (reference sequence). The CDR3 spells CSAQARGKLFF. The CDR3 region has the DNA TGCAGTGCCCAAGCAAGGGGAAAACTGTTTTTT.

The chain has TRBV4-1 and TRBJ1-6; tentative D call: TRBD1 (5 bases). Germline CDR1 MGHRA, CDR2 YSYEKL. Trimming took 4 bases from V and 9 from J, leaving 10 bases between them. The CDR3 totals 13 residues. The CDR3 DNA sequence: TGCGCCAGCAGCCCACCCAGGGTTTCACCCCTCCACTTT. Its translation is CASSPPRVSPLHF.

In its sample, this clone was seen once. The chain has TRBV12-5 and TRBJ1-5, with D perhaps TRBD1 (5 bases). Germline V gene lookup returns CDR1 LGHNT and CDR2 FRNRAP. This CDR3 contains 16 residues. Trimming left V 0 bases short and J 9 bases short, with 18 bases between. CDR3 region: CASGLVLWGSGGPQHF. The CDR3 DNA is TGTGCTAGTGGTTTGGTACTTTGGGGGTCGGGGGGGCCCCAGCATTTT.

A remark on this clone: Other DNA sequences in the sample encode the same CDR3. The chain uses TRBV4-1 and TRBJ2-2; D possibly corresponds to TRBD2 (5 bases). The CDR3 extends over 15 amino acids. V was shortened by 2 bases and J by 2 bases, with 9 bases between the two germline ends. Germline CDR1 and CDR2: MGHRA and YSYEKL. The CDR3 DNA reads as TGCGCCAGCAGCCAAACTACTAGAAACACCGGGGAGCTGTTTTTT. It codes for CASSQTTRNTGELFF.

The gene calls are TRBV19 and TRBJ1-2, with 7 bases fitting TRBD1. Germline trimming cut 6 bases from V and 8 bases from J; bases unmatched to any gene: 3. Germline CDR1 LNHDA, CDR2 SQIVND (reference sequence). The CDR3 is made up of 11 amino acids. The CDR3 protein is CASRTGPGYTF. The CDR3 region has the DNA TGTGCCAGTAGGACAGGGCCCGGCTACACCTTC.

Turning to this clone: Other DNA sequences in this specimen translate into the identical CDR3. V usage is TRBV16 and J usage is TRBJ2-7; 8 bases fit TRBD1. Trimming took 3 bases from V and 6 from J; bases not matched to a gene: 7. The CDR3 is made up of 14 amino acids. Per germline, CDR1 KGHSY and CDR2 FQNENV. The CDR3 sequence is CASSHGQGASEQYF. The CDR3 nucleotides read TGTGCCAGCAGCCATGGGCAGGGGGCCAGCGAGCAGTACTTC.

J is TRBJ2-1 and V is TRBV7-2, with TRBD1 matching 7 bases. CDR3 size: 16 residues. With 6 bases clipped from V and 3 bases from J, the junction kept 11 bases outside the gene matches. Germline values: CDR1 SGHTA, CDR2 FQGNSA. Here the CDR3 DNA reads TGTGCCAGCAGTTCAATCCGGGACAGTCACTACAATGAGCAGTTCTTC. This translates into CASSSIRDSHYNEQFF. The full variable domain, rest sourced from reference TRBV7-2 and TRBJ2-1, is GAGVSQSPSNKVTEKGKDVELRCDPISGHTALYWYRQSLGQGLEFLIYFQGNSAPDKSGLPSDRFSAERTGGSVSTLTIQRTQQEDSAVYLCASSSIRDSHYNEQFFGPGTRLTVL.

The chain joins TRBV7-2 to TRBJ1-1, with a possible D match to TRBD1 (5 bases). The V end was cut by 9 bases, the J end by 11 bases, with 28 bases between. The CDR3 sequence is 15 residues long. Germline-derived CDR1 and CDR2 are SGHTA and FQGNSA. Here the CDR3 reads CASKTAGGIKTEAFF. The CDR3, as DNA: TGTGCCAGTAAAACCGCCGGGGGAATTAAAACGGAGGCTTTCTTT.

This chain links TRBV4-3 with TRBJ2-3, with TRBD2 matching 10 bases. Germline assignment: CDR1 LGHNA and CDR2 YSLEER. This CDR3 has 15 residues. V shed 1 base, J shed 7 bases, and the junction held 5 bases outside the gene matches. The CDR3 nucleotides read TGCGCCAGCAGCCAAGGGCTAGCGGGGGCCCATACGCAGTATTTT. Translating it yields CASSQGLAGAHTQYF.

This clone was observed a handful of times. This chain links TRBV5-1 with TRBJ2-1; TRBD2 matches 12 bases. V shed 7 bases and J 3 bases; nucleotides not matched to a gene: 11. The germline CDR1 and CDR2 sequences are SGHRS and YFSETQ. The CDR3 loop spans 17 amino acids. The chain's CDR3 is CASRLAGGPSLYNEQFF. As DNA, the CDR3 is TGCGCCAGCCGTCTAGCGGGGGGGCCAAGCCTCTACAATGAGCAGTTCTTC. Full variable domain (missing parts from reference TRBV5-1 and TRBJ2-1): KAGVTQTPRYLIKTRGQQVTLSCSPISGHRSVSWYQQTPGQGLQFLFEYFSETQRNKGNFPGRFSGRQFSNSRSEMNVSTLELGDSALYLCASRLAGGPSLYNEQFFGPGTRLTVL.

This chain joins TRBV7-2 and TRBJ1-3; D gene unclear. This CDR3 region has 13 residues. The germline gives CDR1 SGHTA, CDR2 FQGNSA. V shed 6 bases and J shed 4 bases, with 10 bases lying between them. The chain's CDR3 is CASSFGQGNTIYF. The CDR3 bases are TGTGCCAGCAGTTTTGGGCAGGGAAACACCATATATTTT.